This TCR beta chain is from a study of blood T cell repertoires in COVID-19. Across the study: Collection of acute and convalescent COVID-19 samples took place in the United States, Italy and Spain. T cells, B-cell-depleted T cells, or PBMCs supplied cDNA or gDNA.

The CDR3 is 15 amino acids. Germline CDR1 is SNHLY and CDR2 is FYNNEI. Germline trimming cut 6 bases from V and 4 bases from J; bases unmatched to any gene: 8. Source study methods: The assay estimated nucleated cells by amplifying reference gene primers. Using immunoSEQ multiplex PCR, the repertoire was profiled, and TCRdb retains in-frame clones only, with some absent. That table supplies the V and J calls and clone size; D and trimming were determined from the DNA. Of over 250,000 clones in the sample, roughly 85% are singletons; the top ten hold around a tenth. V is TRBV2 and J is TRBJ2-3, with TRBD1 identical over 9 bases. The sequence was collected from a woman between 45 and 60 years old who had recovered from COVID-19. The sequenced sample was peripheral blood. The CDR3 region is CASSETGGSADTQYF. DNA for the CDR3: TGTGCCAGCAGCGAAACAGGGGGCAGCGCAGATACGCAGTATTTT. Complete variable domain (other parts from reference TRBV2 and TRBJ2-3): EPEVTQTPSHQVTQMGQEVILRCVPISNHLYFYWYRQILGQKVEFLVSFYNNEISEKSEIFDDQFSVERPDGSNFTLKIRSTKLEDSAMYFCASSETGGSADTQYFGPGTRLTVL.